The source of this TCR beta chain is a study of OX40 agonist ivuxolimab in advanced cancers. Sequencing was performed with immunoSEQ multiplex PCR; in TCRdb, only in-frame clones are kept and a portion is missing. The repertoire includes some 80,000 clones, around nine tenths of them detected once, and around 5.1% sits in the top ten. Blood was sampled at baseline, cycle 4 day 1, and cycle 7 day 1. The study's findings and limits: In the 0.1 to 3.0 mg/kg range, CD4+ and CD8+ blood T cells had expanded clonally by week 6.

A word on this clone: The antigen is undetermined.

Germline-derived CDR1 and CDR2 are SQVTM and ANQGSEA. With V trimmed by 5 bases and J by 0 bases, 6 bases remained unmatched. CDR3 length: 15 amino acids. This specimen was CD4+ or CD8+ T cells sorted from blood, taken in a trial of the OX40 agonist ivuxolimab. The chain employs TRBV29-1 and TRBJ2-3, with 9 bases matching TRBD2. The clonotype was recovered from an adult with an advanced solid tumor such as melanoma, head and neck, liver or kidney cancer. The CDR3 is CSVLPGLASTDTQYF. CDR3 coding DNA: TGCAGCGTTTTGCCGGGACTAGCTAGCACAGATACGCAGTATTTT.